The sequence of this T cell receptor beta chain was determined in a study of control samples from healthy donors and cancer patients. This CDR3 region has 15 residues. V was clipped by 6 bases and J by 0 bases, with 15 bases between them. Germline assignment: CDR1 SQVTM and CDR2 ANQGSEA. TCRdb's table, derived via immunoSEQ multiplex PCR, lists solely in-frame clones and lacks some. Of roughly 160,000 clones in the sample, about 90% were seen once. The source is a woman aged 25 to 39 in good health. Sequencing input: blood. V is TRBV29-1 and J is TRBJ1-5; D not certain. CDR3 bases: TGCAGCGTCCGGAACCATCTATATAGCAATCAGCCCCAGCATTTT. Translating gives CSVRNHLYSNQPQHF. Full variable domain (rest looked up from reference TRBV29-1 and TRBJ1-5): SAVISQKPSRDICQRGTSLTIQCQVDSQVTMMFWYRQQPGQSLTLIATANQGSEATYESGFVIDKFPISRPNLTFSTLTVSNMSPEDSSIYLCSVRNHLYSNQPQHFGDGTRLSIL.